The rows below give T cell receptor beta chains drawn from one sample of a study of blood T cell repertoires in COVID-19. The data were produced by immunoSEQ multiplex PCR, yet TCRdb's version contains in-frame clones alone and is incomplete. The table has roughly 320,000 clones, 65% to 90% seen once. The material sequenced was peripheral blood. The receptor source for this set is a human donor in a cohort sampled during active COVID-19. The CDR3 runs from the conserved cysteine through the conserved F or W. D genes are given only for firm matches. A row's size may be missing; if present it is once, few, many or a size class.

v_call,clone_size,d_call,j_call,cdr3_nt,cdr3_aa
TRBV18,once,NA,TRBJ1-1,TGTGCCAGCTCACCACCGAGGAACACTGAAGCTTTCTTT,CASSPPRNTEAFF
TRBV14,NA,NA,TRBJ1-4,TGTGCCAGCAGCCCCGGGGTAATCGGGGAAAAACTGTTTTTT,CASSPGVIGEKLFF
TRBV25-1,NA,NA,TRBJ1-1,TGTGCCAGCAGTGGGGGACTAAAGAACACTGAAGCTTTCTTT,CASSGGLKNTEAFF
TRBV12-3/TRBV12-4,NA,NA,TRBJ1-1,TGTGCCAGCAGTGAACAGATCAGAACTGAAGCTTTCTTT,CASSEQIRTEAFF
TRBV18,NA,TRBD1,TRBJ1-1,TGTGCCAGCTCACCAGACAGGGACACTGAAGCTTTCTTT,CASSPDRDTEAFF
TRBV5-1,few,NA,TRBJ1-4,TGCGCCAGCAGGTCGGAGGGTAGTGAAAAACTGTTTTTT,CASRSEGSEKLFF
TRBV5-4,NA,TRBD1,TRBJ2-7,TGTGCCAGCAGCTTAAAAGGGACAGCTTCCTACGAGCAGTACTTC,CASSLKGTASYEQYF
TRBV7-9,NA,NA,TRBJ1-1,TGTGCCAGCAGCCCCGGTTTCTTT,CASSPGFF
TRBV29-1,NA,NA,TRBJ2-1,TGCAGCGTTGTAGTAAGAGCCTACAATGAGCAGTTCTTC,CSVVVRAYNEQFF
TRBV6-5,NA,NA,TRBJ1-5,TGTGCCAGCAGTTACGGACAGTACCAGCCCCAGCATTTT,CASSYGQYQPQHF
TRBV25-1,NA,NA,TRBJ2-3,TGTGCCAGCAGTGAATTTGCGGGGTCGACAGATACGCAGTATTTT,CASSEFAGSTDTQYF
TRBV5-1,once,TRBD2,TRBJ2-2,TGCGCCAGCAGCCCGACTAGCGGGGGGGCCGGCACCGGGGAGCTGTTTTTT,CASSPTSGGAGTGELFF
TRBV6-5,NA,TRBD1,TRBJ2-2,TGTGCCAGCAGTTCGACAGGGGATGGCGGGGAGCTGTTTTTT,CASSSTGDGGELFF
TRBV6-5,NA,NA,TRBJ1-2,TGTGCCAGCAGTCGGGGGGAACACTATGGCTACACCTTC,CASSRGEHYGYTF
TRBV9,NA,TRBD1,TRBJ1-2,TGTGCCAGCAGCGTAGCGACAGGGAAGGACTATGGCTACACCTTC,CASSVATGKDYGYTF
TRBV6-6,NA,TRBD1,TRBJ1-6,TGTGCCAGCACCGTGACAGGGACAAATTCACCCCTCCACTTT,CASTVTGTNSPLHF
TRBV6-2/TRBV6-3,NA,NA,TRBJ1-1,TGTGCCAGCAGTCAATCCAGGGTGACTGAAGCTTTCTTT,CASSQSRVTEAFF
TRBV19,few,NA,TRBJ1-3,TGTGCCAGTAATAATGGAAACACCATATATTTT,CASNNGNTIYF
TRBV2,NA,TRBD2,TRBJ2-3,TGTGCCAGCACCTCCCGACTAGCGGGGCCCACAGATACGCAGTATTTT,CASTSRLAGPTDTQYF
TRBV5-6,NA,TRBD1,TRBJ1-4,TGTGCCAGCAGCTTGGGTACAGGGGGATATGAAAAACTGTTTTTT,CASSLGTGGYEKLFF
TRBV2,few,NA,TRBJ1-5,TGTGCCAGCAGGAGTTATAGCAATCAGCCCCAGCATTTT,CASRSYSNQPQHF
TRBV2,NA,TRBD1,TRBJ2-1,TGTGCCAGCACCGGGACAGGGGAAGTCGTTTCCTACAATGAGCAGTTCTTC,CASTGTGEVVSYNEQFF